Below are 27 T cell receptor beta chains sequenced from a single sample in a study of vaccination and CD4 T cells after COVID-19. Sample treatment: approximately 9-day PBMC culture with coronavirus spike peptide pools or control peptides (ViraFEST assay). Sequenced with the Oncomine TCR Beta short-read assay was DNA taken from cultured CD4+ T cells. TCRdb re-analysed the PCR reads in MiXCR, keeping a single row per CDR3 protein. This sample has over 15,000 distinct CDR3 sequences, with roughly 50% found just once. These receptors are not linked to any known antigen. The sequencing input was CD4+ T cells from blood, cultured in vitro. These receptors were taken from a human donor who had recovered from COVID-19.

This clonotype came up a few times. CDR3 loop: CATSGSRTGEAFF. CDR3 sequence (DNA): TGTGCCACCAGCGGCAGTCGGACAGGGGAAGCTTTCTTT. The gene calls are TRBV15 and TRBJ1-1, with 8 bases aligning to TRBD1. The CDR3 loop spans 13 amino acids. The germline V gene has CDR1 LNHNV and CDR2 YYDKDF (reference sequence). V was clipped by 5 bases and J by 8 bases; unmatched bases: 7.

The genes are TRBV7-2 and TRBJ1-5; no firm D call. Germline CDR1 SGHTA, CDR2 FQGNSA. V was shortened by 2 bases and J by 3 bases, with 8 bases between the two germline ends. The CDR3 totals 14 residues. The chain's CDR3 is CASSLLTFNQPQHF. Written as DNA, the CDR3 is TGTGCCAGCAGCTTATTAACCTTCAATCAGCCCCAGCATTTT.

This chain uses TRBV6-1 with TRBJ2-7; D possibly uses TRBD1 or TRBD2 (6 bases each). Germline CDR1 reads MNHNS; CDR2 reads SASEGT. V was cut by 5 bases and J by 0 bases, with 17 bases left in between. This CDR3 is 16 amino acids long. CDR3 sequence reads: CASSHKWGASSYEQYF. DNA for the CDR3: TGTGCCAGCAGTCACAAGTGGGGGGCTAGCTCCTACGAGCAGTACTTC.

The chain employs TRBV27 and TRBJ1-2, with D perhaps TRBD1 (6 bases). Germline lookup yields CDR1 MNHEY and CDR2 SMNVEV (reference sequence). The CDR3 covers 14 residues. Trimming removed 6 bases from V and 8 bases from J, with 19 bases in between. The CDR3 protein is CASSRTRRGNGYTF. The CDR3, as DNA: TGTGCCAGCAGCCGTACGCGCAGGGGCAACGGCTACACCTTC.

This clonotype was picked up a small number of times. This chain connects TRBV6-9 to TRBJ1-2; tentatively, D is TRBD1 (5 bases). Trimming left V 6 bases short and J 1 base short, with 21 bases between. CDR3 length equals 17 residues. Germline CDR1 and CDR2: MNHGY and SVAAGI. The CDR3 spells CASSLGDGRPRNYGYTF. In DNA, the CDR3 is TGTGCCAGCAGCCTTGGGGACGGTCGCCCCCGTAACTATGGCTACACCTTC.

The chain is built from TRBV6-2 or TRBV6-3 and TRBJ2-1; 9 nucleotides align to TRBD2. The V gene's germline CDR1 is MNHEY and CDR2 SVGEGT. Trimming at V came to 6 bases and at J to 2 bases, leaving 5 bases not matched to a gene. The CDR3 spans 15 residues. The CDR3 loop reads CASRKGGGAYNEQFF. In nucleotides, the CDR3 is TGTGCCAGCAGGAAAGGCGGGGGGGCCTACAATGAGCAGTTCTTC.

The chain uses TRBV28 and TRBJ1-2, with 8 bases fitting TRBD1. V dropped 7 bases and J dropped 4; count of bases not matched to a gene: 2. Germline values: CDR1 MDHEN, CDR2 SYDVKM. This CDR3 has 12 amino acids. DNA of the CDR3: TGTGCCAGCACGGGACAGGTCTATGGCTACACCTTC. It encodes CASTGQVYGYTF.

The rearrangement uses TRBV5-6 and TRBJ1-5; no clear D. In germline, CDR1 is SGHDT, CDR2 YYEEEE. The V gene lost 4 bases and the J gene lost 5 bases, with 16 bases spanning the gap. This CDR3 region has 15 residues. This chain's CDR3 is CASSTREAPYQPQHF. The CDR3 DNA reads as TGTGCCAGCAGCACTAGGGAGGCACCTTATCAGCCCCAGCATTTT. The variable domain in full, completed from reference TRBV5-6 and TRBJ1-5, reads DAGVTQSPTHLIKTRGQQVTLRCSPKSGHDTVSWYQQALGQGPQFIFQYYEEEERQRGNFPDRFSGHQFPNYSSELNVNALLLGDSALYLCASSTREAPYQPQHFGDGTRLSIL.

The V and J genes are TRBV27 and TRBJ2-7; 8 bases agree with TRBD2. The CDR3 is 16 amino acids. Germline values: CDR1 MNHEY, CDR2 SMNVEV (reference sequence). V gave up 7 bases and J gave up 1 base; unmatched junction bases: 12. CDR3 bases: TGTGCCAGCACTCCTTCTTGGCGGGGGGTTTCCTACGAGCAGTACTTC. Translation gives CASTPSWRGVSYEQYF.

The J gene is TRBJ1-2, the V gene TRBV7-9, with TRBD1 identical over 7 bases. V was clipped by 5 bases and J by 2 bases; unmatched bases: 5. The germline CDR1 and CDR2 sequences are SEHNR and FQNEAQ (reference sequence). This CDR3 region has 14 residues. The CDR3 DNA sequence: TGTGCCAGCAGCCCGGACAGGAGCAACTATGGCTACACCTTC. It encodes CASSPDRSNYGYTF.

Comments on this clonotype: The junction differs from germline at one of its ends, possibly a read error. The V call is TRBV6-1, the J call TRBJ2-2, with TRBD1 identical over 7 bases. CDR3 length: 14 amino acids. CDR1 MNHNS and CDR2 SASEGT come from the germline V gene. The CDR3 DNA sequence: TGTGCCAGCAGGATACAGGGGAACACCGGGGAGCTGCTTTTT. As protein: CASRIQGNTGELLF.

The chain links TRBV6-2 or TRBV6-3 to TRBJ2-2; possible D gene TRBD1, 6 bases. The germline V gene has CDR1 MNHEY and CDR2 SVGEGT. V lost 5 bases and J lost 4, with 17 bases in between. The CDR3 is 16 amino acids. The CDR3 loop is CASSDRLARITGELFF. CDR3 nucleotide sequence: TGTGCCAGCAGTGACAGGCTAGCTCGGATCACCGGGGAGCTGTTTTTT.

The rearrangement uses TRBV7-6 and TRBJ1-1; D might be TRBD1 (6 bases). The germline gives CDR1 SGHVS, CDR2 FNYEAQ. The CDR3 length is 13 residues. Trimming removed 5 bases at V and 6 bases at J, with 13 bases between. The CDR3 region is CASSTSRGAEAFF. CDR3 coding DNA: TGTGCCAGCAGCACCAGCAGGGGCGCTGAAGCTTTCTTT.

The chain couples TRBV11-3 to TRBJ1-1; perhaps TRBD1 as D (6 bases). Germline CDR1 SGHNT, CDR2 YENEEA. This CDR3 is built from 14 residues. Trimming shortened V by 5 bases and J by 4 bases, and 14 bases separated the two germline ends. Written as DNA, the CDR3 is TGTGCCAGCAGCCAGTGGAGGGGGAGCACTGAAGCTTTCTTT. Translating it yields CASSQWRGSTEAFF.

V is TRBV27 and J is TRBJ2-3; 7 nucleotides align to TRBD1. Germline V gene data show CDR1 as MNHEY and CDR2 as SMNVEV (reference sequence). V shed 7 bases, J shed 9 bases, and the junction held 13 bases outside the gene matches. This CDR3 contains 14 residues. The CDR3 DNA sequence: TGTGCCAGCACCTTACGCGCCGGACAGGACACGCAGTATTTT. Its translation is CASTLRAGQDTQYF.

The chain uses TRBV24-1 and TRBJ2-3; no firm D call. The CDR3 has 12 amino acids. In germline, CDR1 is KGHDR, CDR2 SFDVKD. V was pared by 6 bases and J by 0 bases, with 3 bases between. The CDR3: CATSRSTDTQYF. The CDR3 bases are TGTGCCACCAGTCGGAGCACAGATACGCAGTATTTT.

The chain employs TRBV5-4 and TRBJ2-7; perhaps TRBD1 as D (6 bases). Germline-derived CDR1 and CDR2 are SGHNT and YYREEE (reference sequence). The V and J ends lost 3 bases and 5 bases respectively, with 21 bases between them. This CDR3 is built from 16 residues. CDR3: CASSSGTQRNRHEQYF. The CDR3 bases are TGTGCCAGCAGCTCCGGGACACAGCGTAACCGACACGAGCAGTACTTC.

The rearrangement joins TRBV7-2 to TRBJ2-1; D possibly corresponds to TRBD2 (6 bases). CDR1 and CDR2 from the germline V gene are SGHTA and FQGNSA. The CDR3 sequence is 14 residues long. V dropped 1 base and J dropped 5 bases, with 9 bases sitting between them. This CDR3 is CASSLEGGNNEQFF. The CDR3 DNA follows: TGTGCCAGCAGCTTAGAAGGAGGGAACAATGAGCAGTTCTTC.

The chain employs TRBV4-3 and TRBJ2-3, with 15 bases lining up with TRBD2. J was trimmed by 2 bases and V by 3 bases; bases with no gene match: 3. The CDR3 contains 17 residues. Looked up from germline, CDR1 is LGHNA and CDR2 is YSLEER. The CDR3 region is CASSQGTSGGTTDTQYF. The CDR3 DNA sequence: TGCGCCAGCAGCCAGGGGACTAGCGGGGGGACCACAGATACGCAGTATTTT.

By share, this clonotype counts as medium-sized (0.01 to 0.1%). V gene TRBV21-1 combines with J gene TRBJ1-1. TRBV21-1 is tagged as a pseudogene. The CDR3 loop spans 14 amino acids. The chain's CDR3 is CASLTSRAPTEAFF. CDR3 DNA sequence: TGTGCCAGTTTAACCTCCAGGGCCCCCACTGAAGCTTTCTTT.

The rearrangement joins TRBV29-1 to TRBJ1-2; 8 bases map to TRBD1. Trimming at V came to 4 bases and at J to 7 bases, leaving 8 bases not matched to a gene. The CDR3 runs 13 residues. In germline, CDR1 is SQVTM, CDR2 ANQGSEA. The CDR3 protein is CSVGDRLQGGYTF. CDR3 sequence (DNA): TGCAGCGTTGGGGACAGGCTCCAGGGTGGCTACACCTTC.

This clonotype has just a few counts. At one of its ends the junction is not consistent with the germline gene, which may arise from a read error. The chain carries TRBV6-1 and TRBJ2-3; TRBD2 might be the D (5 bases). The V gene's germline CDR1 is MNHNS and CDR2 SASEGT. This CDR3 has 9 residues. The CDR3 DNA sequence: TGTGCCAGCAGGGAACTAGGCGGTTTT. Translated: CASRELGGF.

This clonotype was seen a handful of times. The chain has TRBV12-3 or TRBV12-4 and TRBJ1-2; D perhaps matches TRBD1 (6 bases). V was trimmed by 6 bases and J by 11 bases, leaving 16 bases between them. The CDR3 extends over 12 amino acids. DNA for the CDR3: TGTGCCAGCAGACGGGACACGGGAGATTACACCTTC. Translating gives CASRRDTGDYTF.

This CDR3 is CASSHSFQEQYF. In DNA, the CDR3 is TGTGCCAGCAGCCATTCCTTCCAGGAGCAGTACTTC. The genes are TRBV6-1 and TRBJ2-7; no clear D. This CDR3 comprises 12 residues. Trimming left V 6 bases short and J 7 bases short, with 13 bases between. Germline lookup yields CDR1 MNHNS and CDR2 SASEGT.

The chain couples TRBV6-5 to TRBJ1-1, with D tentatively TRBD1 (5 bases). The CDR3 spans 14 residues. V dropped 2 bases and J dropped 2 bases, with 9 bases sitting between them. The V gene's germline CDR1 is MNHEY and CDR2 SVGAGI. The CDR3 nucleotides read TGTGCCAGCAGTTACGGGGGGTCCAACACTGAAGCTTTCTTT. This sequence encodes CASSYGGSNTEAFF.

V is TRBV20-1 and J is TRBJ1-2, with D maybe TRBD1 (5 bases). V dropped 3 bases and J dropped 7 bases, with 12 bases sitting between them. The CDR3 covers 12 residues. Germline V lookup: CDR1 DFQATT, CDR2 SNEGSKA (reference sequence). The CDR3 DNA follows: TGCAGTGCTAGTGCAGGGACGGGTGGCTACACCTTC. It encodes CSASAGTGGYTF.

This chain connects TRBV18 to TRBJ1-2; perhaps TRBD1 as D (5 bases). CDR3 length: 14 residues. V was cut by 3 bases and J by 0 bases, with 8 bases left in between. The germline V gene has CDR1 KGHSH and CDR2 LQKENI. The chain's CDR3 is CASSPQGANYGYTF. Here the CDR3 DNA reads TGTGCCAGCTCACCGCAGGGAGCTAACTATGGCTACACCTTC.